This T cell receptor beta chain was recovered during a study of blood T cell repertoires in COVID-19. Background on the study: Samples taken during acute and convalescent COVID-19 were collected in the United States, Italy and Spain. PBMCs, B-cell-depleted T cells, or T cells were the source of the cDNA or gDNA that made up the material.

With 4 bases removed from V and 2 bases from J, the gap between germline ends came to 14 bases. CDR1 and CDR2 from the germline V gene are MGHRA and YSYEKL. There are 15 residues in the CDR3. Per the original methods: It was from reference gene primer amplification that nucleated cell counts were estimated. This table comes from immunoSEQ multiplex PCR, and its TCRdb copy is limited to in-frame clones, with some not included. The V and J calls and clone size come from that table; D and trimming were worked out from the DNA. The data hold approximately 140,000 clones, with more than 65% observed a single time.

The V and J genes are TRBV4-1 and TRBJ2-5; D possibly corresponds to TRBD1 (7 bases). The TCR comes from a man of 80 years or more with acute or convalescent COVID-19. The material sequenced was peripheral blood. Written as DNA, the CDR3 is TGCGCCAGCAGCCTCGGGGGCAGGGGGCAAGAGACCCAGTACTTC. This translates into CASSLGGRGQETQYF.